The 30 T cell receptor beta chains below come from one sample, sequenced in a study of T cells in Graves' hyperthyroidism and ophthalmopathy. RNA transcripts gave rise to amplified TCR beta CDR3 regions. First-round RT-PCR of the TCR CDR3 relied on the HTBI primer set. TCRdb analysed the multiplex PCR reads with MiXCR anew, one entry per CDR3 protein. The sample records 490,000 or so distinct CDR3 sequences, 15% to 20% being singletons. Sequenced: blood. The receptors stem from a woman in her 30s with Graves' ophthalmopathy.

There are many counts of this clonotype. The chain combines TRBV12-3 or TRBV12-4 with TRBJ2-7; no reliable D call. Trimming left V 3 bases short and J 3 bases short, with 6 bases between. The CDR3 extends over 12 amino acids. CDR3 DNA: TGTGCCAGCAGTTTCGGTTTCTACGAGCAGTACTTC. This encodes CASSFGFYEQYF.

A word on this clonotype: Since a much larger clone is just one base distant, this may be a read error. The rearrangement uses TRBV7-8 and TRBJ2-1, with a possible D match to TRBD2 (6 bases). Germline V gene data show CDR1 as SGHVS and CDR2 as FQNEAQ. The germline V and J ends were trimmed by 1 base and 0 bases, with 7 bases remaining between them. The CDR3 has 15 amino acids. The CDR3 is CASSLVTSSYNEQFF. CDR3 nucleotides: TGTGCCAGCAGCTTAGTGACTAGCTCCTACAATGAGCAGTTCTTC.

The chain is built from TRBV2 and TRBJ2-1; 7 bases are a match to TRBD2. This CDR3 spans 13 amino acids. Germline values: CDR1 SNHLY, CDR2 FYNNEI. V dropped 5 bases and J dropped 7; count of bases not matched to a gene: 5. The CDR3, as DNA: TGTGCCAGCAGTTCGGGGGGAGGGAATGAGCAGTTCTTC. This encodes CASSSGGGNEQFF.

This clonotype was detected many times. This rearrangement joins TRBV11-2 to TRBJ2-7, with 8 bases fitting TRBD1. Germline V gene lookup returns CDR1 SGHAT and CDR2 FQNNGV. V was clipped by 5 bases and J by 0 bases; unmatched bases: 3. This CDR3 has 14 amino acids. The CDR3 protein is CASSTGTGSYEQYF. Written as DNA, the CDR3 is TGTGCCAGCAGCACCGGGACAGGCTCCTACGAGCAGTACTTC.

In this sample, this clonotype turned up many times. This chain links TRBV28 with TRBJ2-1; 13 nucleotides match TRBD2. CDR1 MDHEN and CDR2 SYDVKM come from the germline V gene. The CDR3 has 16 residues. V dropped 5 bases and J dropped 9; count of bases not matched to a gene: 10. CDR3 nucleotide sequence: TGTGCCAGCAGTCTGCAGACTAGCGGGAGGCTATGTGAGCAGTTCTTC. It yields the protein CASSLQTSGRLCEQFF.

This clonotype appeared many times. The rearrangement uses TRBV2 and TRBJ2-5; possibly TRBD2 for D (5 bases). CDR3 length: 16 amino acids. Deletions cut 3 bases from V and 4 bases from J, with 18 bases between. Per the germline V gene, CDR1 is SNHLY and CDR2 is FYNNEI. CDR3 loop: CASSEAAAGSGETQYF. The CDR3 region has the DNA TGTGCCAGCAGTGAGGCAGCGGCGGGTTCGGGAGAGACCCAGTACTTC.

This clonotype was seen many times. This chain connects TRBV27 to TRBJ1-5, with TRBD1 matching over 7 bases. The CDR3 has 14 residues. The germline V gene encodes CDR1 MNHEY and CDR2 SMNVEV (reference sequence). V gave up 6 bases and J gave up 6 bases; unmatched junction bases: 8. This CDR3 reads CASSDKGARQPQHF. The CDR3 coding sequence is TGTGCCAGCAGCGACAAGGGGGCACGTCAGCCCCAGCATTTT.

V usage is TRBV24-1 and J usage is TRBJ2-4, with D perhaps given as TRBD1 or TRBD2 (5 bases each). CDR3 length equals 16 residues. In germline, CDR1 is KGHDR, CDR2 SFDVKD. Trimming removed 4 bases from V and 1 base from J, with 13 bases in between. As DNA, the CDR3 is TGTGCCACCAGTGACCACCAGGGAGCGGCCAAAAACATTCAGTACTTC. Amino acid sequence: CATSDHQGAAKNIQYF.

This clonotype was seen ten or more times. This chain links TRBV6-1 with TRBJ2-5; TRBD1 matches at 7 bases. CDR1 is MNHNS and CDR2 is SASEGT in the germline V gene. The V and J ends lost 0 bases and 3 bases, in that order; junction bases with no gene match: 4. This CDR3 is built from 15 residues. CDR3 DNA sequence: TGTGCCAGCAGTGAAGCCGGGACAGCGGAAGAGACCCAGTACTTC. Translated: CASSEAGTAEETQYF.

The chain has TRBV28 and TRBJ2-1, with 10 nucleotides matching TRBD1. Germline V gene data show CDR1 as MDHEN and CDR2 as SYDVKM. CDR3 length: 15 residues. V shed 6 bases and J 7 bases; nucleotides not matched to a gene: 9. CDR3 sequence: CASSLGGQGWNEQFF. Written as DNA, the CDR3 is TGTGCCAGCAGCCTTGGGGGACAGGGGTGGAATGAGCAGTTCTTC.

DNA for the CDR3: TGTGCCATCAGTGCAGGGGGCCTTTCCCCTGGCGAGCAGTACTTC. Protein sequence: CAISAGGLSPGEQYF. The chain couples TRBV10-3 to TRBJ2-7; 8 positions agree with TRBD1. Germline V lookup: CDR1 ENHRY, CDR2 SYGVKD. The trim removed 4 bases at V and 6 bases at J, leaving 11 bases unmatched. The CDR3 runs to 15 residues.

This clonotype has more than one count but fewer than ten. The J gene is TRBJ1-4, the V gene TRBV7-2; tentative D call: TRBD1 (5 bases). Germline CDR1 SGHTA, CDR2 FQGNSA. Trimming pared 1 base from V and 5 bases from J, leaving 11 bases between. There are 15 residues in the CDR3. The CDR3 sequence is CASSLVWGANEKLFF. The CDR3, as DNA: TGTGCCAGCAGCTTAGTTTGGGGCGCCAATGAAAAACTGTTTTTT. Complete variable domain (other parts from reference TRBV7-2 and TRBJ1-4): GAGVSQSPSNKVTEKGKDVELRCDPISGHTALYWYRQSLGQGLEFLIYFQGNSAPDKSGLPSDRFSAERTGGSVSTLTIQRTQQEDSAVYLCASSLVWGANEKLFFGSGTQLSVL.

This clonotype occurred many times. This chain links TRBV7-8 with TRBJ1-4; 8 nucleotides agree with TRBD1. The CDR3 runs 14 residues. V lost 4 bases and J lost 8; bases outside the gene matches: 6. The germline CDR1 and CDR2 sequences are SGHVS and FQNEAQ. The CDR3 here is CASSSDRGGEKLFF. The DNA of the CDR3 is TGTGCCAGCAGCTCTGACAGGGGCGGCGAAAAACTGTTTTTT.

On this clonotype: Possible read error: a much larger clone is one base away. The conserved phenylalanine or tryptophan normally closing the CDR3 is absent here, so this likely arose from a read error. The J gene is TRBJ1-5, the V gene TRBV12-3 or TRBV12-4; no clear D gene. CDR3 length: 13 amino acids. Trimming shortened V by 7 bases and J by 5 bases, and 12 bases separated the two germline ends. CDR3 amino acids: CASTSYADQPQHL. CDR3 DNA: TGTGCCAGCACCTCCTATGCTGATCAGCCCCAGCATCTT.

This clonotype showed up many times. The chain is built from TRBV27 and TRBJ2-1; 7 bases agree with TRBD2. Germline V gene sequence: CDR1 MNHEY, CDR2 SMNVEV (reference sequence). This CDR3 spans 15 amino acids. V was clipped by 6 bases and J by 6 bases; unmatched bases: 11. CDR3 sequence: CASSPIQRDGNEQFF. The DNA for the CDR3 is TGTGCCAGCAGCCCTATCCAGCGGGACGGCAATGAGCAGTTCTTC.

This clonotype was detected ten times or more. The genes are TRBV30 and TRBJ1-6; no clear D. V lost 0 bases, J lost 0 bases, and 6 bases lay in between. The CDR3 is made up of 15 amino acids. Germline-derived CDR1 and CDR2 are GTSNPN and SVGIG (reference sequence). The CDR3 sequence: CAWSVIGSYNSPLHF. For the CDR3, the DNA is TGTGCCTGGAGTGTAATTGGCTCCTATAATTCACCCCTCCACTTT. The full variable domain, its missing parts supplied by reference TRBV30 and TRBJ1-6, is SQTIHQWPATLVQPVGSPLSLECTVEGTSNPNLYWYRQAAGRGLQLLFYSVGIGQISSEVPQNLSASRPQDRQFILSSKKLLLSDSGFYLCAWSVIGSYNSPLHFGNGTRLTVT.

Of note for this clonotype: This clone may be a read error of a much larger clone one base away. The rearrangement uses TRBV2 and TRBJ2-3, with D possibly being TRBD1 or TRBD2 (5 bases each). The CDR3 extends over 15 amino acids. The germline V and J ends were trimmed by 6 bases and 0 bases, with 13 bases remaining between them. In germline, CDR1 is SNHLY, CDR2 FYNNEI. The CDR3 loop reads CASRPPGPSTDTQYF. The CDR3 DNA is TGTGCCAGCAGACCTCCGGGACCGAGCACAGATACGCAGTATTTT.

There are many counts of this clonotype. The chain couples TRBV28 to TRBJ1-1, with unresolved D. Trimming left V 2 bases short and J 11 bases short, with 15 bases between. The CDR3 has 13 residues. Germline CDR1 is MDHEN and CDR2 is SYDVKM. CDR3 sequence: CASSLAGSDLAFF. In nucleotides, the CDR3 is TGTGCCAGCAGTTTAGCGGGGTCGGATCTCGCTTTCTTT.

This clonotype was counted a few times. This chain links TRBV14 with TRBJ2-7; TRBD2 aligns across 7 bases. V was pared by 5 bases and J by 3 bases, with 19 bases of the junction left unmatched. CDR1 and CDR2 (germline): SGHDN, FVKESK. The CDR3 runs to 18 residues. CDR3 sequence (DNA): TGTGCCAGCAGCGAACGGGGCTCCTGGGCGGGAGTAGGCTACGAGCAGTACTTC. Translating gives CASSERGSWAGVGYEQYF.

The J gene is TRBJ2-5, the V gene TRBV18, with a tentative D call TRBD1 (5 bases). V lost 0 bases and J lost 1, with 15 bases in between. The CDR3 has 17 amino acids. CDR1 is KGHSH and CDR2 is LQKENI in the germline V gene. The CDR3 reads CASSPPGPTRTQETQYF. The CDR3 DNA reads as TGTGCCAGCTCACCACCGGGGCCCACGCGGACCCAAGAGACCCAGTACTTC.

V is TRBV3-1 and J is TRBJ2-1; D may be TRBD2 (6 bases). V was shortened by 3 bases and J by 4 bases, with 19 bases between the two germline ends. Germline assignment: CDR1 LGHDT and CDR2 YNNKEL (reference sequence). There are 17 residues in the CDR3. Here the CDR3 reads CASSQVFPSGRYNEQFF. The CDR3 nucleotides read TGTGCCAGCAGCCAGGTTTTCCCCAGCGGGCGTTACAATGAGCAGTTCTTC.

This clonotype was counted at least ten times. The chain carries TRBV7-2 and TRBJ1-1; tentatively, D is TRBD1 (5 bases). The CDR3 is 15 residues long. Trimming removed 5 bases at V and 5 bases at J, with 18 bases between. Germline-derived CDR1 and CDR2 are SGHTA and FQGNSA. In nucleotides, the CDR3 is TGTGCCAGCAGCCCAAGAAGGGGAGATTGGACTGAAGCTTTCTTT. Encoded protein: CASSPRRGDWTEAFF.

This clonotype was seen only a few times. V usage is TRBV18 and J usage is TRBJ2-1; D not resolved. Between the trimmed V and J ends, which lost 2 bases and 0 bases, there was a span of 11 bases. The CDR3 covers 16 residues. The germline CDR1 and CDR2 sequences are KGHSH and LQKENI. CDR3 DNA: TGTGCCAGCTCACCAGGCACTGCAAGCTCCTACAATGAGCAGTTCTTC. Protein product: CASSPGTASSYNEQFF.

This clonotype occurred a few times. The chain links TRBV15 to TRBJ2-5, with TRBD2 identical over 8 bases. Trimming removed 0 bases from V and 2 bases from J; junction bases left unmatched: 8. This CDR3 has 17 residues. The germline CDR1 and CDR2 sequences are LNHNV and YYDKDF (reference sequence). CDR3 coding DNA: TGTGCCACCAGCAGAGAGTATTCGGGAGGGTATCAAGAGACCCAGTACTTC. This gives the protein CATSREYSGGYQETQYF. The entire variable domain, with the rest obtained from reference TRBV15 and TRBJ2-5, is as follows: DAMVIQNPRYQVTQFGKPVTLSCSQTLNHNVMYWYQQKSSQAPKLLFHYYDKDFNNEADTPDNFQSRRPNTSFCFLDIRSPGLGDTAMYLCATSREYSGGYQETQYFGPGTRLLVL.

This clonotype was picked up many times. The chain is built from TRBV20-1 and TRBJ1-5, with TRBD1 as a possible D gene (6 bases). V dropped 5 bases and J dropped 2 bases, with 16 bases sitting between them. The germline CDR1 and CDR2 sequences are DFQATT and SNEGSKA (reference sequence). The CDR3 covers 15 residues. The CDR3 DNA reads as TGCAGTGCTGTCCGGGACGGGGGGCGCAATCAGCCCCAGCATTTT. Its translation is CSAVRDGGRNQPQHF.

In its sample, this clonotype was seen many times. V is TRBV7-6 and J is TRBJ2-5; 7 nucleotides align to TRBD2. The germline V gene encodes CDR1 SGHVS and CDR2 FNYEAQ. Losses at the gene ends were 1 base for V and 5 bases for J; bases not matched to a gene: 7. The CDR3 sequence is 15 residues long. This chain's CDR3 is CASSLEGGREETQYF. The CDR3 DNA sequence: TGTGCCAGCAGCTTAGAAGGCGGGAGAGAGGAGACCCAGTACTTC. The variable domain in full, completed from reference TRBV7-6 and TRBJ2-5, reads GAGVSQSPRYKVTKRGQDVALRCDPISGHVSLYWYRQALGQGPEFLTYFNYEAQQDKSGLPNDRFSAERPEGSISTLTIQRTEQRDSAMYRCASSLEGGREETQYFGPGTRLLVL.

This clonotype was found a few times. V usage is TRBV7-9 and J usage is TRBJ1-1; D is unclear. The germline V gene has CDR1 SEHNR and CDR2 FQNEAQ (reference sequence). The CDR3 runs to 14 residues. V lost 4 bases, J lost 8 bases, and 17 bases lay in between. CDR3 DNA sequence: TGTGCCAGCAGCTCCCGAAGCCCAGGAGAAGAAGCTTTCTTT. Translated, it gives CASSSRSPGEEAFF. Supplemented by reference TRBV7-9 and TRBJ1-1, the full variable domain reads DTGVSQNPRHKITKRGQNVTFRCDPISEHNRLYWYRQTLGQGPEFLTYFQNEAQLEKSRLLSDRFSAERPKGSFSTLEIQRTEQGDSAMYLCASSSRSPGEEAFFGQGTRLTVV.

About this clonotype itself: It may be a read error: a sequence one base away is much more abundant. This chain links TRBV20-1 with TRBJ2-3; D may be TRBD2 (6 bases). Trimming cost V 6 bases and J 4 bases, with 20 bases left between them. The length of the CDR3 is 15 residues. Germline V lookup: CDR1 DFQATT, CDR2 SNEGSKA (reference sequence). CDR3 sequence reads: CSAYSEQEGPDTQYF. The CDR3 region has the DNA TGCAGTGCCTACTCCGAGCAGGAGGGCCCAGATACGCAGTATTTT.

The V call is TRBV3-1, the J call TRBJ1-2, with 9 bases fitting TRBD1. The germline V gene has CDR1 LGHDT and CDR2 YNNKEL (reference sequence). This CDR3 has 14 residues. V trimming: 1 base; J trimming: 6 bases; junction bases outside the gene matches: 3. The CDR3: CASSQGTGENGYTF. CDR3 nucleotide sequence: TGTGCCAGCAGCCAAGGGACAGGGGAAAATGGCTACACCTTC. The variable domain in full, completed from reference TRBV3-1 and TRBJ1-2, reads DTAVSQTPKYLVTQMGNDKSIKCEQNLGHDTMYWYKQDSKKFLKIMFSYNNKELIINETVPNRFSPKSPDKAHLNLHINSLELGDSAVYFCASSQGTGENGYTFGSGTRLTVV.

This clonotype has more than one count but fewer than ten. The rearrangement joins TRBV20-1 to TRBJ2-2, with a tentative D call TRBD1 (6 bases). The germline V gene encodes CDR1 DFQATT and CDR2 SNEGSKA (reference sequence). V was clipped by 2 bases and J by 6 bases, with 10 bases between them. The CDR3 runs to 13 residues. The CDR3 protein is CSARNDRPGELFF. CDR3 sequence (DNA): TGCAGTGCTAGAAACGACAGGCCCGGGGAGCTGTTTTTT.